This TCR beta chain was obtained from a study of cytomegalovirus exposure and HLA in healthy donors. The primer mix had 60 Vbeta and 13 Jbeta primers. Assay: immunoSEQ multiplex PCR; the TCRdb copy retains only in-frame clones and omits some. The sample has approximately 150,000 clones, approximately 80% seen once. The source material was PBMCs. The TCR was taken from a woman in her thirties in good health and CMV-seronegative.

The CDR3 is CSADRGNEQYF. CDR3 nucleotide sequence: TGCAGTGCTGACAGGGGTAACGAGCAGTACTTC. This chain connects TRBV20-1 to TRBJ2-7, with 8 bases identical to TRBD1. CDR3 length equals 11 residues. Trimming cost V 5 bases and J 5 bases; bases outside gene matches: 2. Germline values: CDR1 DFQATT, CDR2 SNEGSKA (reference sequence).